This T cell receptor (beta chain) was captured in a study of blood T cell repertoires in COVID-19 (dated by TCRdb to the early 2020s). General notes on the study: The collaborator samples originated in the United States, Italy and Spain and spanned the acute and convalescent phases of COVID-19. The material from the prospective study consisted of cDNA or gDNA derived from T cells, B-cell-depleted T cells, or PBMCs. The dataset comprised deeply sampled blood TCRbeta repertoires from subjects exposed to, actively infected with, or recovered from COVID-19. The repertoires were released in a freely available public database meant as a resource for research on the immune response to SARS-CoV-2. The samples were drawn from two sources: the first 160 participants of the ongoing ImmuneRACE study, and over 1,000 subjects contributed by 6 global collaborators. Nearly every sample came with metadata listing a de-identified subject ID, COVID-19 status, age in years and sex. Where available, HLA class I and class II types were taken from metadata supplied by the sample provider and were not determined by assay-based typing.

With respect to this clone: Its antigen is currently not known. Per-nucleotide qualities are absent, and no much larger clonotype sits a single base away.

The CDR3 covers 14 residues, taking in both the cysteine and the phenylalanine. The only DNA kept is the CDR3, 42 bases in frame from the first base. As encoded in the germline V gene, CDR1 is SGHTA while CDR2 is FQGNSA. The germline V end is reduced by 6 bases and the J end by 7 bases; junction bases left unmatched: 6. General findings and caveats noted by the study authors: Clinical and demographic metadata were provided uncurated, with the amount varying by source and participant.

One collaborating source in Seattle enrolled patients while the patients were actively infected and followed the patients over time throughout the course of disease. The collaborating institutions used their own protocols to collect whole blood in K2EDTA tubes. For TCRbeta analysis, collaborators shipped samples as frozen whole blood, isolated PBMCs, or DNA extracted from either of those sample types. TCRbeta CDR3 regions were amplified from genomic DNA by means of the immunoSEQ Assay, a bias-controlled multiplex PCR. The original methods were these. Nucleated cell counts per sample were estimated from amplification of reference gene primers within the assay. Sequence reads were collapsed and filtered to measure the absolute abundance of every unique TCRbeta CDR3 rearrangement. For each sample, productive Simpson clonality was calculated by taking the square root of Simpson's diversity index across productive rearrangements. TCRdb holds this immuneACCESS table with in-frame rearrangements only. Some clones are missing; in checked studies, unresolved V genes explain under half, and the rest has no known cause. D and trimming come from the DNA, and the V and J calls and clone size come from that table. A total of 65,000 or so clones appear in this sample, around 80% of them only once. The biggest ten clones account for about 9.4% of the sample.

The chain joins TRBV7-2 to TRBJ2-2, and TRBD1 matches 9 of the central bases. The clonotype comes from a man between 25 and 39 years old with COVID-19, enrolled during active disease. The sample comprised peripheral blood. CDR3 region: CASRRQGDVGELFF. The DNA reads TGTGCCAGCAGAAGACAGGGGGATGTCGGGGAGCTGTTTTTT.